The 10 T cell receptor beta chains presented below share a single source sample, sequenced in a study of graft-versus-host responses after intestinal transplantation. Profiling relied on immunoSEQ multiplex PCR, and the TCRdb table lists in-frame clones only, not all of them. Among approximately 79,000 clones listed, around 84% were seen once. These TCRs' antigens remain unknown. The specimen was unstimulated CD4+ T cells sorted from spleen or lymph node cells, collected before intestinal transplant. The receptors stem from a human donor who received an intestinal transplant.

A single count supports this clone. V gene TRBV5-1 combines with J gene TRBJ1-2; no firm D call. Germline V gives CDR1 SGHRS, CDR2 YFSETQ. The V end was cut by 4 bases, the J end by 6 bases, with 13 bases between. This CDR3 is built from 13 residues. CDR3 bases: TGCGCCAGCAGCACACTCACGGGAAATGGCTACACCTTC. Its protein is CASSTLTGNGYTF.

The chain has TRBV28 and TRBJ1-1, with unresolved D. Between the trimmed V and J ends, which lost 6 bases and 10 bases, there was a span of 12 bases. Germline CDR1 and CDR2: MDHEN and SYDVKM. This CDR3 has 11 amino acids. CDR3 in amino acids: CASRVPTGAFF. CDR3 coding DNA: TGTGCCAGCAGAGTCCCTACGGGAGCTTTCTTT.

The V and J genes are TRBV6-5 and TRBJ1-1; 10 bases line up with TRBD1. The junction had 3 bases not matched to a gene; V was cut back by 3 bases and J by 11 bases. Germline V lookup: CDR1 MNHEY, CDR2 SVGAGI. This CDR3 is built from 12 residues. The CDR3 sequence is CASSYGTGAAFF. CDR3 DNA sequence: TGTGCCAGCAGTTATGGGACAGGGGCCGCTTTCTTT.

The chain couples TRBV19 to TRBJ2-5; maybe TRBD2 (7 bases). The J call may be mistaken, given a closer DNA end match to TRBJ2-7. CDR3 size: 14 residues. Germline CDR1 is LNHDA and CDR2 is SQIVND (reference sequence). CDR3: CASTYRGGTNEQYF. The CDR3 region has the DNA TGTGCCAGCACATATAGGGGGGGGACCAACGAGCAGTACTTC.

The rearrangement uses TRBV11-2 and TRBJ2-3; 8 bases are shared with TRBD2. V gave up 0 bases and J gave up 5 bases; unmatched junction bases: 4. Germline loops: CDR1 SGHAT, CDR2 FQNNGV. This CDR3 contains 15 residues. The CDR3 loop is CASSLDGGAQDTQYF. CDR3 bases: TGTGCCAGCAGCTTAGACGGGGGGGCTCAAGATACGCAGTATTTT.

The rearrangement links TRBV6-1 to TRBJ1-2, with 7 positions matching TRBD1. The CDR3 sequence is 14 residues long. Germline V CDR1 and CDR2: MNHNS, SASEGT. V lost 6 bases to trimming and J lost 6 bases; unmatched junction nucleotides: 10. The DNA for the CDR3 is TGTGCCAGCAGGAGACAGGGAAGTTACGATGGCTACACCTTC. It is translated as CASRRQGSYDGYTF.

The rearrangement joins TRBV7-3 to TRBJ2-7, with 8 positions matching TRBD2. Germline trimming cut 2 bases from V and 4 bases from J; bases unmatched to any gene: 4. Germline V gene sequence: CDR1 SGHTA, CDR2 FQGTGA. CDR3 length: 14 amino acids. The chain's CDR3 is CASSLAGGGYEQYF. For the CDR3, the DNA is TGTGCCAGCAGCTTAGCCGGGGGGGGATACGAGCAGTACTTC.

CDR3 protein: CASSEGRDRRAGELFF. The CDR3 nucleotides read TGTGCCAGCAGTGAGGGGAGGGACCGGCGGGCCGGGGAGCTGTTTTTT. The J gene is TRBJ2-2, the V gene TRBV2, with TRBD2 identical over 7 bases. V lost 3 bases to trimming and J lost 6 bases; unmatched junction nucleotides: 10. The germline V gene encodes CDR1 SNHLY and CDR2 FYNNEI. The length of the CDR3 is 16 residues.

The chain is built from TRBV10-3 and TRBJ1-2; D uncertain. The V gene lost 7 bases and the J gene lost 3 bases, with 12 bases spanning the gap. The CDR3 extends over 13 amino acids. Germline V lookup: CDR1 ENHRY, CDR2 SYGVKD. CDR3 protein: CAITSQEDYGYTF. CDR3 bases: TGTGCCATCACCAGCCAGGAGGACTATGGCTACACCTTC.

The V call is TRBV6-1, the J call TRBJ1-5, with D perhaps TRBD1 (6 bases). Germline V gene sequence: CDR1 MNHNS, CDR2 SASEGT. The CDR3 runs to 18 residues. Trimming pared 0 bases from V and 3 bases from J, leaving 18 bases between. The CDR3 sequence is CASSEAHFGQPDNQPQHF. CDR3 sequence (DNA): TGTGCCAGCAGTGAAGCGCACTTCGGACAGCCCGACAATCAGCCCCAGCATTTT.